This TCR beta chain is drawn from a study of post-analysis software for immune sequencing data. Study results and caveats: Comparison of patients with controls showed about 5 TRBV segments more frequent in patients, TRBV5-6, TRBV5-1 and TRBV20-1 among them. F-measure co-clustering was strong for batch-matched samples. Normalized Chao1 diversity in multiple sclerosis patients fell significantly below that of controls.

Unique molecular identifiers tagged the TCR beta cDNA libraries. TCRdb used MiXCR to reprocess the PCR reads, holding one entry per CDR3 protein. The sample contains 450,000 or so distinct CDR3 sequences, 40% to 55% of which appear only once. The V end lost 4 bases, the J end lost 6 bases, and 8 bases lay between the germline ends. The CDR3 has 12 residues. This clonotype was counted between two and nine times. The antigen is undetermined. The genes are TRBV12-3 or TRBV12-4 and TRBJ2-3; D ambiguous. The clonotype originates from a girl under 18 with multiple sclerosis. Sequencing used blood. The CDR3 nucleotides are TGTGCCAGCAGTTGGTACGCGGATACGCAGTATTTT. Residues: CASSWYADTQYF.